The next 26 T cell receptor beta chains were all read from a single sample in a study of T cells in Graves' hyperthyroidism and ophthalmopathy. TCR beta CDR3 region amplification was performed from RNA transcripts. Initially, a first-round RT-PCR of the TCR CDR3 employed the HTBI primer set. TCRdb recomputed calls from the multiplex PCR reads with MiXCR, one row per CDR3 protein. The sample carries roughly 30,000 distinct CDR3 sequences, over 35% recorded once. The sample was blood. All receptors derive from a woman between 25 and 40 years old with Graves' hyperthyroidism.

J is TRBJ2-1 and V is TRBV7-9; D ambiguous. The V end was cut by 5 bases, the J end by 8 bases, with 19 bases between. CDR1 and CDR2 (germline): SEHNR, FQNEAQ (reference sequence). The CDR3 spans 15 residues. The CDR3 loop reads CASSPRGWRADEQFF. The CDR3 DNA follows: TGTGCCAGCAGCCCCCGAGGCTGGCGCGCGGATGAGCAGTTCTTC.

This clonotype was counted many times. The J gene is TRBJ2-7, the V gene TRBV9, with D perhaps TRBD1 (6 bases). This CDR3 comprises 15 residues. The V and J ends lost 3 bases and 0 bases respectively, with 13 bases between them. The germline CDR1 and CDR2 sequences are SGDLS and YYNGEE. CDR3 loop: CASSGSRGGSYEQYF. In DNA form, the CDR3 reads TGTGCCAGCAGCGGATCCAGGGGTGGCTCCTACGAGCAGTACTTC. Filled out from reference TRBV9 and TRBJ2-7, the complete variable domain reads DSGVTQTPKHLITATGQRVTLRCSPRSGDLSVYWYQQSLDQGLQFLIQYYNGEERAKGNILERFSAQQFPDLHSELNLSSLELGDSALYFCASSGSRGGSYEQYFGPGTRLTVT.

This clonotype appeared many times. The chain employs TRBV30 and TRBJ1-1; 7 nucleotides align to TRBD1. Germline CDR1 reads GTSNPN; CDR2 reads SVGIG (reference sequence). With V trimmed by 2 bases and J by 4 bases, 4 bases remained unmatched. The CDR3 contains 13 residues. The CDR3 region is CAWSSQGVTEAFF. Here the CDR3 DNA reads TGTGCCTGGAGTTCTCAGGGGGTCACTGAAGCTTTCTTT.

The V gene is TRBV20-1, the J gene TRBJ2-7; tentative D call: TRBD2 (6 bases). Germline CDR1 is DFQATT and CDR2 is SNEGSKA (reference sequence). This CDR3 region has 11 residues. V was shortened by 5 bases and J by 6 bases, with 11 bases between the two germline ends. In DNA, the CDR3 is TGCAGTGCTGGGACTGCGGTCGAGCAGTACTTC. This gives the protein CSAGTAVEQYF.

Note on this clonotype: This may arise from a read error, as a much more abundant clone is one base away. The chain couples TRBV28 to TRBJ2-1; 10 bases are shared with TRBD2. J lost 5 bases, V lost 8 bases, and 15 bases had no gene match. CDR1 MDHEN and CDR2 SYDVKM come from the germline V gene. The CDR3 runs 17 residues. CDR3 loop: CASRPGGSGRVDNEQFF. The CDR3 DNA reads TGTGCCAGCCGTCCCGGGGGCAGCGGGAGGGTGGACAATGAGCAGTTCTTC.

V is TRBV10-3 and J is TRBJ1-1; tentative D call: TRBD1 (5 bases). V lost 3 bases and J 1 base, leaving 6 bases between the germline ends. The CDR3 spans 13 residues. Germline V gives CDR1 ENHRY, CDR2 SYGVKD. The CDR3 sequence is CAISDDRNTEAFF. The CDR3 region has the DNA TGTGCCATCAGTGATGACAGGAACACTGAAGCTTTCTTT.

This clonotype has ten or more counts. This chain links TRBV7-6 with TRBJ2-1; D unresolved. Trimming left V 5 bases short and J 2 bases short, with 7 bases between. CDR1 SGHVS and CDR2 FNYEAQ come from the germline V gene. The CDR3 is 13 residues long. CDR3 DNA: TGTGCCAGCAGCCCTAATACCTACAATGAGCAGTTCTTC. Protein: CASSPNTYNEQFF.

The V call is TRBV30, the J call TRBJ2-7; tentatively, D is TRBD1 (7 bases). Germline values: CDR1 GTSNPN, CDR2 SVGIG (reference sequence). The CDR3 sequence is 11 residues long. V dropped 8 bases and J dropped 5 bases, with 13 bases sitting between them. CDR3 region: CAGGGFDEQYF. Written as DNA, the CDR3 is TGTGCCGGAGGGGGCTTTGACGAGCAGTACTTC.

The chain has TRBV10-2 and TRBJ1-1; 8 bases are a match to TRBD1. The V gene end was trimmed by 6 bases and the J gene end by 5 bases; junction bases not matched to a gene: 8. The CDR3 spans 14 residues. Per the germline V gene, CDR1 is WSHSY and CDR2 is SAAADI. The CDR3 loop reads CASRQGVMGTEAFF. The CDR3 coding sequence is TGCGCCAGCAGACAGGGGGTGATGGGAACTGAAGCTTTCTTT.

This clonotype came up many times. The CDR3 DNA follows: TGCAGTGCTAGAGACGAAAGCGGACAGGGTACTGGCTACACCTTC. This sequence encodes CSARDESGQGTGYTF. The V call is TRBV20-1, the J call TRBJ1-2; 8 bases match TRBD1. Germline V CDR1 and CDR2: DFQATT, SNEGSKA (reference sequence). J was trimmed by 7 bases and V by 0 bases; bases with no gene match: 10. This CDR3 is 15 amino acids long.

This clonotype was observed a few times. The V gene is TRBV10-3, the J gene TRBJ2-7; 9 nucleotides line up with TRBD2. This CDR3 region has 14 residues. Per germline, CDR1 ENHRY and CDR2 SYGVKD. Trimming removed 6 bases from V and 5 bases from J; junction bases left unmatched: 8. CDR3 protein: CAIRHSGSDDEQYF. The CDR3 region has the DNA TGTGCCATCAGGCATAGCGGGAGCGACGACGAGCAGTACTTC.

Ten or more counts support this clonotype. The V gene is TRBV5-1, the J gene TRBJ1-1; 10 bases are shared with TRBD1. Per the germline V gene, CDR1 is SGHRS and CDR2 is YFSETQ. The CDR3 is made up of 14 amino acids. V gave up 5 bases and J gave up 4 bases; unmatched junction bases: 5. CDR3 in amino acids: CASSRQGAGTEAFF. The CDR3 DNA follows: TGCGCCAGCAGTCGACAGGGGGCGGGCACTGAAGCTTTCTTT. Full variable domain (outside the CDR3, taken from reference TRBV5-1 and TRBJ1-1): KAGVTQTPRYLIKTRGQQVTLSCSPISGHRSVSWYQQTPGQGLQFLFEYFSETQRNKGNFPGRFSGRQFSNSRSEMNVSTLELGDSALYLCASSRQGAGTEAFFGQGTRLTVV.

In the case of this clonotype: At one end the junction does not follow the germline gene, possibly because of a read error. The chain's CDR3 is CASSSTPTEELFF. The DNA of the CDR3 is TGTGCTAGCAGCTCCACTCCCACCGAGGAGCTGTTTTTT. This rearrangement joins TRBV7-7 to TRBJ2-2; no firm D call. The CDR3 loop spans 13 amino acids. Per germline, CDR1 SSHAT and CDR2 FNYEAQ (reference sequence).

This chain uses TRBV19 with TRBJ2-4; D call uncertain. Trimming left V 4 bases short and J 9 bases short, with 13 bases between. CDR3 length: 13 residues. The germline gives CDR1 LNHDA, CDR2 SQIVND (reference sequence). The CDR3 bases are TGTGCCAGTAGTAGACTCACGAAGGGCATTCAGTACTTC. Residues: CASSRLTKGIQYF.

Concerning this clonotype itself: A much larger clone differs by one base, so this may be a read error. J is TRBJ1-2 and V is TRBV19; tentatively, D is TRBD1 (6 bases). Germline V gene data show CDR1 as LNHDA and CDR2 as SQIVND (reference sequence). This CDR3 is built from 15 residues. CDR3 sequence: CASIPGGQSSYDYTF. CDR3 bases: TGTGCCAGTATCCCGGGGGGCCAATCAAGCTATGACTACACCTTC.

This clonotype is categorized as medium-sized. This chain joins TRBV20-1 and TRBJ2-7, with 8 bases identical to TRBD2. CDR1 is DFQATT, CDR2 SNEGSKA, per germline (reference sequence). This CDR3 is 12 amino acids long. V lost 8 bases and J lost 3; bases outside the gene matches: 6. CDR3 in amino acids: CSLSGSLYEQYF. The CDR3 coding sequence is TGCAGTTTAAGCGGGAGCCTCTACGAGCAGTACTTC.

CDR3 sequence: CASSFGTSPSSYEQYF. CDR3 nucleotide sequence: TGCGCCAGCAGTTTTGGGACTAGCCCGTCCTCCTACGAGCAGTACTTC. The chain employs TRBV4-1 and TRBJ2-7, with TRBD2 matching over 9 bases. Trimming removed 6 bases from V and 0 bases from J; junction bases left unmatched: 9. Germline V lookup: CDR1 MGHRA, CDR2 YSYEKL. The CDR3 runs to 16 residues.

V and J are TRBV14 and TRBJ1-2, with a possible D match to TRBD1 (5 bases). This CDR3 spans 14 amino acids. Trimming stripped 1 base from V and 5 bases from J, with 11 bases between. Germline V gene lookup returns CDR1 SGHDN and CDR2 FVKESK. The CDR3 is CASSQVQGGYGYTF. The CDR3 nucleotides read TGTGCCAGCAGCCAAGTCCAGGGAGGGTATGGCTACACCTTC.

This clonotype was recorded at least ten times. This chain links TRBV20-1 with TRBJ2-5, with D maybe TRBD1 (6 bases). The ends were cut back, 4 bases at V and 1 base at J, with 16 bases in the middle. The CDR3 runs to 15 residues. The germline V gene encodes CDR1 DFQATT and CDR2 SNEGSKA (reference sequence). DNA of the CDR3: TGCAGTGCTATAATCTTAGGACAGAGCCAAGAGACCCAGTACTTC. It yields the protein CSAIILGQSQETQYF.

This clonotype was seen many times. The CDR3 loop reads CASRDAGQANYGYTF. The CDR3 bases are TGTGCCAGCAGGGACGCGGGACAGGCGAACTATGGCTACACCTTC. The V call is TRBV6-1, the J call TRBJ1-2; 8 nucleotides agree with TRBD1. CDR1 is MNHNS and CDR2 is SASEGT in the germline V gene. The V segment lost 6 bases and the J segment 2 bases; nucleotides outside the gene matches: 8. This CDR3 is built from 15 residues.

Of note for this clonotype: Mismatch with germline at one junction end may stem from a read error. V is TRBV2 and J is TRBJ1-3; weak D call: TRBD1 (5 bases). The CDR3 has 13 amino acids. CDR1 and CDR2 (germline): SNHLY, FYNNEI. As DNA, the CDR3 is TGCGCCAGCAGTGAAGGGACTGGAAACTCCATATATTTC. Translation: CASSEGTGNSIYF.

This clonotype came up many times. The gene calls are TRBV20-1 and TRBJ2-1; no definite D call. CDR3 length: 15 amino acids. CDR1 and CDR2 from the germline V gene are DFQATT and SNEGSKA (reference sequence). The ends were cut back, 1 base at V and 1 base at J, with 11 bases in the middle. CDR3 nucleotides: TGCAGTGCTAGAGGCAACTTCGTATCCTACAATGAGCAGTTCTTC. Its translation: CSARGNFVSYNEQFF.

Remarks on this clonotype: The germline gene is not matched at one end of the junction; a read error may be the cause. The chain couples TRBV6-1 to TRBJ1-3; D gene uncertain. This CDR3 region has 12 residues. Germline assignment: CDR1 MNHNS and CDR2 SASEGT. The CDR3 spells CASREDGYTIYF. The DNA for the CDR3 is TGTGCCAGCAGGGAAGATGGCTACACCATATATTTT.

This clonotype was recorded many times. The CDR3 nucleotides are TGTGCCAGCAGGACAAATACAGCGAACACCGGGGAGCTGTTTTTT. Protein: CASRTNTANTGELFF. The chain links TRBV6-1 to TRBJ2-2; D is ambiguous. CDR1 and CDR2 from the germline V gene are MNHNS and SASEGT. Trimming shortened V by 6 bases and J by 0 bases, and 11 bases separated the two germline ends. The CDR3 extends over 15 amino acids.

This clonotype was counted many times. The chain links TRBV6-1 to TRBJ2-1; 7 nucleotides align to TRBD1. Germline V CDR1 and CDR2: MNHNS, SASEGT. V gave up 3 bases and J gave up 8 bases; unmatched junction bases: 7. This CDR3 has 14 residues. Here the CDR3 DNA reads TGTGCCAGCAGTGAGGAGACAGGGTACCATGAGCAGTTCTTC. Protein: CASSEETGYHEQFF.

This clonotype is medium-sized. The rearrangement uses TRBV20-1 and TRBJ2-3; D remains ambiguous. Trimming shortened V by 7 bases and J by 1 base, and 12 bases separated the two germline ends. CDR1 DFQATT and CDR2 SNEGSKA come from the germline V gene (reference sequence). This CDR3 is 13 amino acids long. CDR3 DNA: TGCAGTGTCGGCCACCTAGGCACAGATACGCAGTATTTT. Protein product: CSVGHLGTDTQYF.